One T cell receptor beta chain is described in this entry. The clone's antigen remains unknown. One base away there is no much larger clone; base qualities are not given. This specimen belongs to a study of PD-1 blockade in classical Hodgkin lymphoma (dated by TCRdb to about 2020). Looking at the study overall: Nivolumab dosing was 3 mg/kg intravenously every 2 weeks, continuing until either disease progression or unacceptable toxicity. The study used TCR beta sequencing and CyTOF to define a peripheral blood immune signature of response to PD-1 blockade in classical Hodgkin lymphoma. Summary of the overall study and its limitations: The study was limited to a single clinical trial cohort, and causes of repertoire differences, possibly disease activity or prior therapy, remained undefined. Baseline TCR diversity was reported as lower in newly diagnosed patients than in healthy donors, and lower still in relapsed/refractory patients. Trial patients achieving complete response had baseline diversity similar to newly diagnosed patients, whereas partial responders and progressors had significantly lower diversity. CD4+ but not CD8+ TCR diversity rose significantly by C4D1 (p=0.0027 vs p=0.16), most apparent in complete responders (p=0.02). Lower diversity was observed in patients in whom nivolumab was started less than 1 year after ASCT, and these patients were excluded from later analyses so that confounding by immune reconstitution would be avoided.

This sample's time point label indicates: cycle 2 day 1 (C2D1) of nivolumab. All trial patients had relapsed after autologous stem cell transplantation, with cohorts A, B and C differing in prior brentuximab vedotin exposure. The trial cohort included 45 to 65 patients with relapsed/refractory classical Hodgkin lymphoma, and each patient had a best overall response of complete response, partial response or progressive disease. In the multi-cohort phase II CheckMate 205 trial, trial patients received single-agent nivolumab. An independent review committee assessed best overall response by applying the 2007 International Working Group response criteria. Trial PBMCs were collected just before the start of nivolumab (C1D1) and during therapy at cycle 2 day 1 and cycle 4 day 1. Peripheral blood was collected in 8 mL Vacutainer Cell Preparation Tubes, from which PBMCs were isolated by centrifugation and then cryopreserved.

Genomic DNA was isolated using the Qiagen DNeasy kit from unsorted PBMCs as well as from negatively selected CD4+ and CD8+ fractions. TCR beta CDR3 regions were subjected to amplification by immunoSEQ multiplex PCR with primers that anneal to V and J segments. A synthetic immune receptor repertoire was used to minimize amplification bias, and any residual bias was removed computationally once sequencing was done. The authors processed their data as follows. Repertoire diversity was quantified as the Shannon entropy index using custom Python scripts. Unsorted, CD4+ and CD8+ repertoires were examined separately, except in combined analyses, for which CD4+ and CD8+ sequences were merged in silico. A clone counted as expanded when the clone's frequency after treatment rose at least 2-fold relative to C1D1, and clones undetected at baseline were given a pseudocount of 0.5. Clones with 0 or 1 copy at C1D1 were defined as singleton clones, while clones with 2 or more copies were defined as non-singleton clones. Clones expanded in unsorted samples were annotated as CD4+, CD8+ or unknown by matching protein sequences in sorted samples from the same patient. Wilcoxon tests were applied to paired samples to test diversity changes from C1D1 to C4D1. Sourced from immuneACCESS, this table was stored by TCRdb with only in-frame sequences that have V and J called. A share of the clones is absent; for the studies checked, an unresolved V gene accounts for under half, and the remainder has no known explanation. The V and J calls and clone size come from that table; D and trimming were worked out from the DNA. The sample table contains 39,000 or so clones; only one count was recorded for around 83% of them. The ten largest clones capture 5.5% of the sample.

The sequencing here drew on peripheral blood mononuclear cells (PBMCs), taken before the second cycle of nivolumab. The source is a human donor with classical Hodgkin lymphoma.

In nucleotides, the sequence is TGTGCCAGCAGCTATGGCCGGCGGGAGACCCAGTACTTC. Its protein is CASSYGRRETQYF. The sequence is built from TRBV7-2 and TRBJ2-5; the D gene assignment is ambiguous. CDR3 length: 13 amino acids, cysteine to phenylalanine. Only the CDR3 region is kept as DNA, spanning 39 bases read in frame from base 1. The V end loses 4 bases and the J end loses 5 bases, and a stretch of 11 bases separates them. The germline V gene encodes CDR1 SGHTA and CDR2 FQGNSA.